This T cell receptor (beta chain) came from a study of blood T cell repertoires in COVID-19. Across the whole study: Researchers got acute and convalescent COVID-19 samples from the United States, Italy and Spain. The cDNA or gDNA used as material had been derived from T cells, B-cell-depleted T cells, or PBMCs.

Some clones are missing from TCRdb's copy, which holds only in-frame ones; the method was immunoSEQ multiplex PCR. The profile covers around 370,000 clones, with around 91% appearing a single time and 6.5% to 7% taken by the ten largest. CDR3 size: 16 residues. Germline V gene lookup returns CDR1 MGHRA and CDR2 YSYEKL. V was cut by 1 base and J by 8 bases, with 17 bases left in between. The sequence derives from a man aged 18 to 35 with active or convalescent COVID-19. Sequencing input: peripheral blood. The chain is built from TRBV4-1 and TRBJ1-4, with a possible D match to TRBD1 (5 bases). The CDR3, as DNA: TGCGCCAGCAGCCAAGTTCTGATTCAGGGTGGAGAAAAACTGTTTTTT. Protein sequence: CASSQVLIQGGEKLFF.